The 18 T cell receptor beta chains reported below all come from one sample, sequenced in a study of cytotoxic CD8 clonotypes in ibrutinib-treated CLL. Generated by immunoSEQ multiplex PCR, the TCRdb table keeps only in-frame clones and is missing some. In the table there are roughly 330,000 clones, roughly two thirds of which are singletons. Material: PBMCs, obtained after 36 months of ibrutinib treatment. Source of these receptors: a human donor with chronic lymphocytic leukemia.

This clone was recorded a few times. The rearrangement joins TRBV19 to TRBJ1-5; a weak D match, TRBD1 (5 bases). Trimming removed 5 bases from V and 5 bases from J, with 16 bases in between. Looked up from germline, CDR1 is LNHDA and CDR2 is SQIVND (reference sequence). The CDR3 has 15 residues. This CDR3 is CASSAAREPDQPQHF. CDR3 nucleotides: TGTGCCAGTAGTGCTGCCAGGGAGCCGGATCAGCCCCAGCATTTT.

The chain links TRBV5-4 to TRBJ2-5; possible D gene TRBD2, 5 bases. V lost 5 bases, J lost 5 bases, and 13 bases lay in between. Germline values: CDR1 SGHNT, CDR2 YYREEE (reference sequence). The CDR3 spans 13 residues. CDR3: CASRPPGSETQYF. The CDR3 nucleotides are TGTGCCAGCAGACCGCCGGGGTCGGAGACCCAGTACTTC.

This clone was seen more than once but under ten times. The V call is TRBV6-6, the J call TRBJ2-1; 14 bases map to TRBD2. The CDR3 sequence is 15 residues long. Germline assignment: CDR1 MNHNY and CDR2 SVGAGI (reference sequence). J was trimmed by 9 bases and V by 3 bases; bases with no gene match: 4. CDR3 sequence reads: CASSYSGTSGGEQFF. CDR3 in DNA: TGTGCCAGCAGTTATTCGGGGACTAGCGGGGGTGAGCAGTTCTTC.

The chain uses TRBV10-3 and TRBJ2-2; D gene uncertain. The CDR3 contains 15 residues. CDR1 ENHRY and CDR2 SYGVKD come from the germline V gene. Trimming removed 10 bases at V and 5 bases at J, with 20 bases between. CDR3 amino acids: CATAGVPDLTGELFF. In nucleotides, the CDR3 is TGTGCCACCGCCGGTGTGCCCGACTTAACCGGGGAGCTGTTTTTT.

The J gene is TRBJ2-6, the V gene TRBV6-6; 7 bases map to TRBD2. CDR3 size: 15 residues. CDR1 and CDR2 (germline): MNHNY, SVGAGI (reference sequence). CDR3 residues: CSSTGGGSGANVLTF. The CDR3, as DNA: TGTTCATCCACGGGGGGAGGGTCTGGGGCCAACGTCCTGACTTTC.

The gene calls are TRBV5-1 and TRBJ2-3; tentative D call: TRBD2 (5 bases). Germline values: CDR1 SGHRS, CDR2 YFSETQ. This CDR3 has 16 amino acids. The ends were cut back, 4 bases at V and 6 bases at J, with 21 bases in the middle. CDR3 in amino acids: CASSQQMLATVDTQYF. The CDR3 nucleotides read TGCGCCAGCAGCCAACAGATGCTAGCCACGGTGGATACGCAGTATTTT.

This clone was picked up a small number of times. J is TRBJ2-7 and V is TRBV9, with 8 positions matching TRBD1. V lost 3 bases to trimming and J lost 6 bases; unmatched junction nucleotides: 5. The CDR3 is 13 residues long. The germline V gene has CDR1 SGDLS and CDR2 YYNGEE. This CDR3 is CASSAGQGTEQYF. DNA of the CDR3: TGTGCCAGCAGCGCCGGACAGGGTACCGAGCAGTACTTC. Full variable domain (missing parts from reference TRBV9 and TRBJ2-7): DSGVTQTPKHLITATGQRVTLRCSPRSGDLSVYWYQQSLDQGLQFLIQYYNGEERAKGNILERFSAQQFPDLHSELNLSSLELGDSALYFCASSAGQGTEQYFGPGTRLTVT.

This chain links TRBV29-1 with TRBJ1-4; D not certain. The CDR3 loop spans 15 amino acids. Deletions cut 6 bases from V and 0 bases from J, with 14 bases between. CDR1 and CDR2 (germline): SQVTM, ANQGSEA. As DNA, the CDR3 is TGCAGCGTCATGATTCCTTGGGCAACTAATGAAAAACTGTTTTTT. Its translation is CSVMIPWATNEKLFF.

The rearrangement uses TRBV19 and TRBJ2-7; 7 bases fit TRBD2. This CDR3 is 16 amino acids long. J was trimmed by 2 bases and V by 5 bases; bases with no gene match: 12. CDR1 is LNHDA and CDR2 is SQIVND in the germline V gene (reference sequence). CDR3 in DNA: TGTGCCAGTAGTCCCGAGGGCCTAGCGGCACCCTACGAGCAGTACTTC. It specifies CASSPEGLAAPYEQYF.

The chain employs TRBV2 and TRBJ2-6; D call uncertain. V lost 6 bases to trimming and J lost 1 base, with 19 bases between them. Per germline, CDR1 SNHLY and CDR2 FYNNEI. The CDR3 runs 18 residues. The CDR3 region is CASSERRTLVSGANVLTF. CDR3 sequence (DNA): TGTGCCAGCAGCGAACGCCGGACCTTAGTTTCTGGGGCCAACGTCCTGACTTTC.

The chain is built from TRBV5-6 and TRBJ1-1; D is ambiguous. This CDR3 comprises 17 residues. V dropped 6 bases and J dropped 2 bases, with 23 bases sitting between them. Germline assignment: CDR1 SGHDT and CDR2 YYEEEE. CDR3 region: CASTPPDGGRTNTEAFF. The CDR3 nucleotides read TGTGCCAGCACCCCACCCGATGGAGGGCGAACCAACACTGAAGCTTTCTTT.

This rearrangement joins TRBV13 to TRBJ2-7, with 15 bases identical to TRBD2. The V and J ends lost 4 bases and 6 bases, in that order; junction bases with no gene match: 4. This CDR3 contains 15 residues. Germline V gene data show CDR1 as PRHDT and CDR2 as FYEKMQ (reference sequence). CDR3 region: CASSWTSGGVSEQYF. CDR3 DNA: TGTGCCAGCAGCTGGACTAGCGGGGGGGTCAGCGAGCAGTACTTC.

This clone was observed a handful of times. This chain uses TRBV7-2 with TRBJ2-5, with D uncertain. Deletions cut 4 bases from V and 7 bases from J, with 7 bases between. The germline V gene has CDR1 SGHTA and CDR2 FQGNSA. The CDR3 has 11 residues. The CDR3 nucleotides read TGTGCCAGCAGCTCTCTCTGGACCCAGTACTTC. It encodes CASSSLWTQYF.

The rearrangement links TRBV9 to TRBJ2-3; D is uncertain. Trimming removed 3 bases from V and 1 base from J, with 12 bases in between. Germline V lookup: CDR1 SGDLS, CDR2 YYNGEE. This CDR3 contains 15 residues. The CDR3 sequence: CASSAEGERTDTQYF. The CDR3 DNA reads TGTGCCAGCAGCGCTGAAGGTGAGCGCACAGATACGCAGTATTTT.

The rearrangement joins TRBV4-3 to TRBJ2-3; possibly TRBD2 for D (5 bases). The CDR3 totals 16 residues. The germline V and J ends were trimmed by 0 bases and 4 bases, with 14 bases remaining between them. Per the germline V gene, CDR1 is LGHNA and CDR2 is YSLEER. The CDR3 DNA follows: TGCGCCAGCAGCCAAGAGGCTAGCCCTGTACCAGATACGCAGTATTTT. It yields the protein CASSQEASPVPDTQYF.

CDR3 coding DNA: TGTGCCAGCAGTCGTCTTCCTGGGCAGTACTTC. This encodes CASSRLPGQYF. This rearrangement joins TRBV6-5 to TRBJ2-7; no clear D. The CDR3 sequence is 11 residues long. The germline CDR1 and CDR2 sequences are MNHEY and SVGAGI. Trimming removed 5 bases from V and 9 bases from J, with 11 bases in between.

J is TRBJ1-1 and V is TRBV5-1, with D unresolved. V was trimmed by 4 bases and J by 4 bases, leaving 20 bases between them. Germline-derived CDR1 and CDR2 are SGHRS and YFSETQ. CDR3 length equals 16 residues. The CDR3: CASSPEPGRISTEAFF. CDR3 nucleotides: TGCGCCAGCAGCCCCGAACCAGGTCGAATATCCACTGAAGCTTTCTTT.

The rearrangement joins TRBV4-1 to TRBJ1-6; possible D gene TRBD1, 5 bases. The CDR3 has 16 amino acids. V lost 0 bases, J lost 8 bases, and 14 bases lay in between. Germline V gene lookup returns CDR1 MGHRA and CDR2 YSYEKL. The CDR3 reads CASSQEGQGLYSPLHF. CDR3 nucleotides: TGCGCCAGCAGCCAAGAAGGGCAGGGATTGTATTCACCCCTCCACTTT.